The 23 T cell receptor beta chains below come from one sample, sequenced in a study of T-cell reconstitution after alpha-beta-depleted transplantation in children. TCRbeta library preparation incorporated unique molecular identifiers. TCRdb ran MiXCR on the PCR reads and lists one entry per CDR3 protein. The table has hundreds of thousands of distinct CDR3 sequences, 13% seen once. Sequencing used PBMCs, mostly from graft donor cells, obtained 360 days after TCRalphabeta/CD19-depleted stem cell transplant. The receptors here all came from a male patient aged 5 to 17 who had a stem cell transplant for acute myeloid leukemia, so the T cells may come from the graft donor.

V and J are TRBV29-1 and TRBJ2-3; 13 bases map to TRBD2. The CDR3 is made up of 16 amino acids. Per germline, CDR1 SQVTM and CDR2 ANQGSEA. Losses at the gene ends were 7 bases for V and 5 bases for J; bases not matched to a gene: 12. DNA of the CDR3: TGCAGCGACCCCCCACTAGCGGGAGGGCCATTAGATACGCAGTATTTT. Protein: CSDPPLAGGPLDTQYF.

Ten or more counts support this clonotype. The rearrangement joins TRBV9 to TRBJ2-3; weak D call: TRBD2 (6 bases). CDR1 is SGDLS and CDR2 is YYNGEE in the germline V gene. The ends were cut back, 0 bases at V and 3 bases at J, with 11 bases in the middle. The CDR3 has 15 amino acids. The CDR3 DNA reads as TGTGCCAGCAGCGTAGTTGACGGGAGAACAGATACGCAGTATTTT. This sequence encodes CASSVVDGRTDTQYF.

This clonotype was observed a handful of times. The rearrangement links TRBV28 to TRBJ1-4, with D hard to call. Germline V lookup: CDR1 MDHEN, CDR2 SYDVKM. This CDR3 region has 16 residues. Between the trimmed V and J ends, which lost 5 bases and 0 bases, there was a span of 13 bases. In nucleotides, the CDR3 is TGTGCCAGCAGTCTCCGCGCCTTGGCAACTAATGAAAAACTGTTTTTT. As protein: CASSLRALATNEKLFF.

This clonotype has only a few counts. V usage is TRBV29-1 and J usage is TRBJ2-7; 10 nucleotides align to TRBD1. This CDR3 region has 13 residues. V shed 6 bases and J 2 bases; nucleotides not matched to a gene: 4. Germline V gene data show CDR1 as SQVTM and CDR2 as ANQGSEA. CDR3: CSVWGQGTYEQYF. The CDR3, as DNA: TGCAGCGTCTGGGGACAGGGGACCTACGAGCAGTACTTC.

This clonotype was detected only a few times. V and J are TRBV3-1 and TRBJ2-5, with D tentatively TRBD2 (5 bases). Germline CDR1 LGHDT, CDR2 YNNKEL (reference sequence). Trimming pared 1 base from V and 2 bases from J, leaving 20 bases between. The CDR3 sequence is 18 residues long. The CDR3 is CASSQVGTRFRWQETQYF. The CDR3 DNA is TGTGCCAGCAGCCAAGTAGGTACTAGGTTTAGGTGGCAAGAGACCCAGTACTTC.

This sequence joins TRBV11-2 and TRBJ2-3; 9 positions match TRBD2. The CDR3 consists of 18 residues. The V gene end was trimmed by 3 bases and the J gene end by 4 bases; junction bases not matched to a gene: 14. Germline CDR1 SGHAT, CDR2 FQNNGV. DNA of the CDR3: TGTGCCAGCAGCTTCGAACGACTAGCGGCAAAAGAGGCAGATACGCAGTATTTT. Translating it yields CASSFERLAAKEADTQYF.

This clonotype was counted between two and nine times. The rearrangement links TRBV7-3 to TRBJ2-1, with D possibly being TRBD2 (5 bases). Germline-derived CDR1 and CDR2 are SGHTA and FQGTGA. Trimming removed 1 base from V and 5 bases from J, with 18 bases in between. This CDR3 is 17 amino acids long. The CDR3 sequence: CASSLNPRGAVDNEQFF. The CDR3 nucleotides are TGTGCCAGCAGCTTAAACCCTCGGGGAGCGGTTGACAATGAGCAGTTCTTC.

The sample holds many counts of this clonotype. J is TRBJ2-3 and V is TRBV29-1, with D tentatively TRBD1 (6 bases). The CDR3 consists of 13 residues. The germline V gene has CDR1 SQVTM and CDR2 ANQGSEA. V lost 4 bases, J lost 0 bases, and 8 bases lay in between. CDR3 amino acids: CSVGGRSTDTQYF. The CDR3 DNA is TGCAGCGTTGGGGGGCGAAGCACAGATACGCAGTATTTT.

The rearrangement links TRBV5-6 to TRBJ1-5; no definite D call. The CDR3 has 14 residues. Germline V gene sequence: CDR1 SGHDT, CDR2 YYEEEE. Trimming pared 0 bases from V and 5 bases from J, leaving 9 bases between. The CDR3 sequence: CASSLGFTYQPQHF. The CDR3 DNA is TGTGCCAGCAGCTTGGGATTCACCTATCAGCCCCAGCATTTT.

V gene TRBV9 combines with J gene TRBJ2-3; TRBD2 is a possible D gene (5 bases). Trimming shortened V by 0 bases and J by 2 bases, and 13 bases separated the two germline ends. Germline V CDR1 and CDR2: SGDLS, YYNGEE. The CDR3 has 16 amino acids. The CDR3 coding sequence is TGTGCCAGCAGCGTAGATTTAAGGGAGCCCACAGATACGCAGTATTTT. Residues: CASSVDLREPTDTQYF. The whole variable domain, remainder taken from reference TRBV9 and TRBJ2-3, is DSGVTQTPKHLITATGQRVTLRCSPRSGDLSVYWYQQSLDQGLQFLIQYYNGEERAKGNILERFSAQQFPDLHSELNLSSLELGDSALYFCASSVDLREPTDTQYFGPGTRLTVL.

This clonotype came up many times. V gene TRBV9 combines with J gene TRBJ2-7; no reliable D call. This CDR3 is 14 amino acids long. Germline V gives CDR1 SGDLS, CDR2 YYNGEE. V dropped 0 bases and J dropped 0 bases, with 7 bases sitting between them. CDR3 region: CASSVVGSSYEQYF. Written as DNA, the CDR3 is TGTGCCAGCAGCGTAGTGGGCAGCTCCTACGAGCAGTACTTC.

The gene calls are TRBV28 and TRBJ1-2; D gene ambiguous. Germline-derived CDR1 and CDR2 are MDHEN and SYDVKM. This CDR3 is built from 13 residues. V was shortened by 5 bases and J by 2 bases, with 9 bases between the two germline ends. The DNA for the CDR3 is TGTGCCAGCAGTATTCAGGCGAACTATGGCTACACCTTC. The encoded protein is CASSIQANYGYTF.

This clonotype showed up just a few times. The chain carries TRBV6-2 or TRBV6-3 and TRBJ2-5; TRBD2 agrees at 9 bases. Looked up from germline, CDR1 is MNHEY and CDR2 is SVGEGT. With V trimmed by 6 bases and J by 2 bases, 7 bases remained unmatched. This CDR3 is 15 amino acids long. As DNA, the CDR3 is TGTGCCAGCAGGCAAGCGGGAGGTTCTCAAGAGACCCAGTACTTC. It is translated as CASRQAGGSQETQYF.

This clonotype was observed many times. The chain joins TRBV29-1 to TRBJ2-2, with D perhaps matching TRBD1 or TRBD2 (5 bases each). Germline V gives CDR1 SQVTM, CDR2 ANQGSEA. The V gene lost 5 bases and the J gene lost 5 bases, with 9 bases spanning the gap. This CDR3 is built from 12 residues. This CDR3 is CSVRGRTGELFF. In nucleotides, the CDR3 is TGCAGCGTTCGGGGACGGACCGGGGAGCTGTTTTTT.

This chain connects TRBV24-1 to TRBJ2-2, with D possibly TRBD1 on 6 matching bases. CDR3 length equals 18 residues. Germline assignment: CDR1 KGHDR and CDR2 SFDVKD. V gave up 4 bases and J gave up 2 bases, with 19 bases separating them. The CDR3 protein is CATSDPKPRDTNTGELFF. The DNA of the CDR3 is TGTGCCACCAGTGACCCCAAGCCGAGGGACACTAACACCGGGGAGCTGTTTTTT.

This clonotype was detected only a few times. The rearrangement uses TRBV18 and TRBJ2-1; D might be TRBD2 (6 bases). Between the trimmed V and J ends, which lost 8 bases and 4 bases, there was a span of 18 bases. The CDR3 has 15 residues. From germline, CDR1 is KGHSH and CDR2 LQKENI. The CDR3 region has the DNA TGTGCCAGCACACACGGGCTAGCGCGTTACAATGAGCAGTTCTTC. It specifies CASTHGLARYNEQFF.

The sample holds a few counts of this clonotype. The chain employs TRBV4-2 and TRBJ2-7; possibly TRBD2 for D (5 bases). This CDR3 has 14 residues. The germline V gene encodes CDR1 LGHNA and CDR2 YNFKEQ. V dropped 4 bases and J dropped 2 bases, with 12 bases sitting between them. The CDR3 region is CASSRGLLAYEQYF. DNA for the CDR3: TGTGCCAGCAGCCGCGGGCTGCTCGCCTACGAGCAGTACTTC.

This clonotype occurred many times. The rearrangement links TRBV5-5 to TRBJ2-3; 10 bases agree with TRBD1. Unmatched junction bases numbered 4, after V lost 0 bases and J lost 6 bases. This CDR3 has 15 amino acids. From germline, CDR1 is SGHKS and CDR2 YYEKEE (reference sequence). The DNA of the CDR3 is TGTGCCAGCAGCTTGGGACAGGGGGCGGGGGATACGCAGTATTTT. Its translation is CASSLGQGAGDTQYF.

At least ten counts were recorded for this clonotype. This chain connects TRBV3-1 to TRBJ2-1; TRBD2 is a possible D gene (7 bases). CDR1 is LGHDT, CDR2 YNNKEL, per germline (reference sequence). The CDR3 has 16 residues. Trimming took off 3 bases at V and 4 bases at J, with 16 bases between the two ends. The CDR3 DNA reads TGTGCCAGCAGCCAGGGGGCGGGAGTGGGGTACAATGAGCAGTTCTTC. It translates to CASSQGAGVGYNEQFF.

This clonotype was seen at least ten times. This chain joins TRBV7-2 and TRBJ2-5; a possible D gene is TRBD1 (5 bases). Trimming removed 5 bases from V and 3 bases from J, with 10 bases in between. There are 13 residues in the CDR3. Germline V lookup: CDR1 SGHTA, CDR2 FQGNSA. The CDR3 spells CASSASGKETQYF. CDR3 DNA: TGTGCCAGCAGCGCCTCAGGGAAAGAGACCCAGTACTTC.

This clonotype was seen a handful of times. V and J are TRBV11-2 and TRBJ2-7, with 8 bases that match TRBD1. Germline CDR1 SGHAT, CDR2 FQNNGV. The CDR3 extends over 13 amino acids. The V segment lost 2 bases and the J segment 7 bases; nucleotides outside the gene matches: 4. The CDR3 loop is CASSLQGAREQYF. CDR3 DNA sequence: TGTGCCAGCAGCTTACAGGGGGCGCGAGAGCAGTACTTC.

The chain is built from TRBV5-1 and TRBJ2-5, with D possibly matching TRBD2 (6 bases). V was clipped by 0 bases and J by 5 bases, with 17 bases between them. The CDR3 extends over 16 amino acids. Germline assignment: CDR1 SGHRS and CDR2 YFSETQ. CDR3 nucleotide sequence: TGCGCCAGCAGCTTGGCCGGGACTCCCTTAGGTGAGACCCAGTACTTC. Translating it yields CASSLAGTPLGETQYF.

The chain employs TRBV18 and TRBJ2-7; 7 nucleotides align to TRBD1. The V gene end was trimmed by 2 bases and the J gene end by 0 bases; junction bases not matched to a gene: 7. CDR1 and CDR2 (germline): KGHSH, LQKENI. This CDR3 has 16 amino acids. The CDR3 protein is CASSPRTGLSSYEQYF. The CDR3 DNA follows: TGTGCCAGCTCACCAAGGACAGGATTAAGCTCCTACGAGCAGTACTTC.